Below, one T cell receptor (beta chain) is given with its context. The junction had 5 bases not matched to a gene; V was cut back by 2 bases and J by 8 bases. The CDR3 sequence is 14 residues long. Germline loops: CDR1 WNHNN, CDR2 SYGVQD (reference sequence). The entry originates in a study of blood T cell repertoires in COVID-19. As for the study in general: PBMCs, B-cell-depleted T cells, or T cells provided the cDNA or gDNA that made up the material.

As originally analysed: Amplifying reference gene primers gave estimates of nucleated cell counts. Sequencing used immunoSEQ multiplex PCR; TCRdb keeps in-frame clones, though not all of them. Clonal size and the V and J genes are those of that table, whereas D and trimming came from the DNA. The sample shows roughly 110,000 clones, roughly 88% of them seen only once. Sequencing used peripheral blood. The chain has TRBV10-1 and TRBJ1-4; TRBD1 matches 7 bases. This receptor was obtained from a man between 50 and 59 years old with active or convalescent COVID-19. The CDR3 nucleotides are TGCGCCAGCAGTGAGGGAGGGACAGCAGAAAAACTGTTTTTT. This codes for CASSEGGTAEKLFF.